The 18 T cell receptor beta chains presented below share a single source sample, sequenced in a study of blood T cell repertoires in COVID-19. Sequencing used immunoSEQ multiplex PCR; TCRdb keeps in-frame clones, though not all of them. The data hold some 310,000 clones, with around 86% observed a single time. Sequencing was performed on peripheral blood. Receptor source: a man over 45 with active or convalescent COVID-19.

This sequence joins TRBV6-5 and TRBJ1-4, with TRBD1 matching over 7 bases. The CDR3 is made up of 15 amino acids. V gave up 5 bases and J gave up 1 base; unmatched junction bases: 4. Germline V lookup: CDR1 MNHEY, CDR2 SVGAGI. In DNA, the CDR3 is TGTGCCAGCAGTAGACACAGGGGAACTAATGAAAAACTGTTTTTT. Residues: CASSRHRGTNEKLFF.

This clone was detected only once. The chain combines TRBV27 with TRBJ2-1; 9 nucleotides align to TRBD2. J lost 6 bases, V lost 4 bases, and 13 bases had no gene match. The CDR3 is made up of 17 amino acids. CDR1 and CDR2 (germline): MNHEY, SMNVEV (reference sequence). CDR3 coding DNA: TGTGCCAGCAGTTCCCCGGTAGGGCGGGAGGGATCCAATGAGCAGTTCTTC. Its translation is CASSSPVGREGSNEQFF.

The chain is built from TRBV13 and TRBJ1-3; unclear D gene. Per germline, CDR1 PRHDT and CDR2 FYEKMQ (reference sequence). Trimming shortened V by 8 bases and J by 2 bases, and 10 bases separated the two germline ends. CDR3 size: 13 residues. CDR3 amino acids: CASRALAGNTIYF. The CDR3 coding sequence is TGTGCCAGCCGTGCTTTAGCTGGAAACACCATATATTTT.

The chain carries TRBV7-2 and TRBJ2-1; tentatively, D is TRBD1 (6 bases). The CDR3 extends over 15 amino acids. The germline CDR1 and CDR2 sequences are SGHTA and FQGNSA. V was trimmed by 2 bases and J by 5 bases, leaving 13 bases between them. In DNA, the CDR3 is TGTGCCAGCAGCTTAACAGGGTCCCTCGACAATGAGCAGTTCTTC. It yields the protein CASSLTGSLDNEQFF.

The chain is built from TRBV18 and TRBJ1-2; D is uncertain. The CDR3 covers 14 residues. Germline CDR1 is KGHSH and CDR2 is LQKENI. With 1 base removed from V and 2 bases from J, the gap between germline ends came to 8 bases. The CDR3 bases are TGTGCCAGCTCACCACTTGGACTAAACTATGGCTACACCTTC. This codes for CASSPLGLNYGYTF. The whole variable domain, filled in from reference TRBV18 and TRBJ1-2, reads NAGVMQNPRHLVRRRGQEARLRCSPMKGHSHVYWYRQLPEEGLKFMVYLQKENIIDESGMPKERFSAEFPKEGPSILRIQQVVRGDSAAYFCASSPLGLNYGYTFGSGTRLTVV.

The rearrangement uses TRBV28 and TRBJ1-2; TRBD1 aligns across 7 bases. Germline V gene sequence: CDR1 MDHEN, CDR2 SYDVKM. This CDR3 contains 16 residues. The V gene end was trimmed by 3 bases and the J gene end by 3 bases; junction bases not matched to a gene: 10. The CDR3 region is CASSFGQPTGDYGYTF. For the CDR3, the DNA is TGTGCCAGCAGTTTCGGGCAACCCACAGGGGACTATGGCTACACCTTC.

V usage is TRBV7-8 and J usage is TRBJ2-7; D is ambiguous. With 4 bases removed from V and 5 bases from J, the gap between germline ends came to 9 bases. The CDR3 is 12 amino acids. The germline V gene encodes CDR1 SGHVS and CDR2 FQNEAQ. The CDR3 loop is CASSSGWDEQYF. CDR3 sequence (DNA): TGTGCCAGCAGCTCCGGGTGGGACGAGCAGTACTTC. Full variable domain (missing parts from reference TRBV7-8 and TRBJ2-7): GAGVSQSPRYKVAKRGQDVALRCDPISGHVSLFWYQQALGQGPEFLTYFQNEAQLDKSGLPSDRFFAERPEGSVSTLKIQRTQQEDSAVYLCASSSGWDEQYFGPGTRLTVT.

The V call is TRBV27, the J call TRBJ1-5; TRBD1 matches at 8 bases. Trimming took 2 bases from V and 5 from J; bases not matched to a gene: 2. This CDR3 region has 14 residues. Germline lookup yields CDR1 MNHEY and CDR2 SMNVEV (reference sequence). CDR3 protein: CASSLRRGHQPQHF. The CDR3 bases are TGTGCCAGCAGTTTACGCAGGGGGCATCAGCCCCAGCATTTT.

The gene calls are TRBV11-2 and TRBJ2-1; no clear D. The CDR3 loop spans 13 amino acids. From germline, CDR1 is SGHAT and CDR2 FQNNGV. V was shortened by 5 bases and J by 2 bases, with 7 bases between the two germline ends. CDR3 coding DNA: TGTGCCAGCAGCCATACAGCCTACAATGAGCAGTTCTTC. As protein: CASSHTAYNEQFF. Supplemented by reference TRBV11-2 and TRBJ2-1, the full variable domain reads EAGVAQSPRYKIIEKRQSVAFWCNPISGHATLYWYQQILGQGPKLLIQFQNNGVVDDSQLPKDRFSAERLKGVDSTLKIQPAKLEDSAVYLCASSHTAYNEQFFGPGTRLTVL.

J is TRBJ2-3 and V is TRBV5-4; 11 bases are shared with TRBD2. The germline V gene has CDR1 SGHNT and CDR2 YYREEE (reference sequence). V trimming: 4 bases; J trimming: 5 bases; junction bases outside the gene matches: 9. The CDR3 runs 16 residues. CDR3 nucleotides: TGTGCCAGCAGCAATATAGCGGGAGGGACGAAAGATACGCAGTATTTT. It codes for CASSNIAGGTKDTQYF.

V gene TRBV6-6 combines with J gene TRBJ2-3, with a weak D call TRBD2 (6 bases). Trimming removed 5 bases from V and 6 bases from J, with 21 bases in between. From germline, CDR1 is MNHNY and CDR2 SVGAGI (reference sequence). The CDR3 spans 16 residues. The CDR3 DNA sequence: TGTGCCAGCAGTCGACCCCCCGGGACGGGGAGGGATACGCAGTATTTT. Protein: CASSRPPGTGRDTQYF.

The DNA for the CDR3 is TGTGCCAGCTCACAATACAGGGACTCCTACGAGCAGTACTTC. Translation: CASSQYRDSYEQYF. The rearrangement links TRBV18 to TRBJ2-7; a possible D gene is TRBD1 (6 bases). The V and J ends lost 4 bases and 0 bases respectively, with 10 bases between them. Germline loops: CDR1 KGHSH, CDR2 LQKENI. CDR3 length equals 14 residues.

This chain joins TRBV5-1 and TRBJ2-3; tentative D call: TRBD1 (6 bases). Germline-derived CDR1 and CDR2 are SGHRS and YFSETQ. The CDR3 is 14 residues long. Trimming left V 3 bases short and J 2 bases short, with 10 bases between. The CDR3 nucleotides read TGCGCCAGCAGCTCAGGGGAGTACACAGATACGCAGTATTTT. As protein: CASSSGEYTDTQYF.

CDR3 residues: CAIRQADTEAFF. In nucleotides, the CDR3 is TGTGCCATCAGACAGGCGGACACTGAAGCTTTCTTT. This chain uses TRBV10-3 with TRBJ1-1; D is perhaps TRBD1 (5 bases). CDR3 size: 12 residues. Germline V gene lookup returns CDR1 ENHRY and CDR2 SYGVKD. The V and J ends lost 6 bases and 3 bases respectively, with 8 bases between them.

The chain employs TRBV5-1 and TRBJ1-2; TRBD1 might be the D (5 bases). The CDR3 is made up of 15 amino acids. Looked up from germline, CDR1 is SGHRS and CDR2 is YFSETQ. The V and J ends lost 0 bases and 5 bases respectively, with 14 bases between them. The CDR3 nucleotides are TGCGCCAGCAGCTTGGAGGTGTCAGGGATATATGGCTACACCTTC. Amino acids: CASSLEVSGIYGYTF. The complete variable domain, with remaining parts taken from reference TRBV5-1 and TRBJ1-2, reads KAGVTQTPRYLIKTRGQQVTLSCSPISGHRSVSWYQQTPGQGLQFLFEYFSETQRNKGNFPGRFSGRQFSNSRSEMNVSTLELGDSALYLCASSLEVSGIYGYTFGSGTRLTVV.

V usage is TRBV19 and J usage is TRBJ2-1, with TRBD2 matching over 12 bases. Germline V gives CDR1 LNHDA, CDR2 SQIVND (reference sequence). The CDR3 contains 14 residues. With V trimmed by 5 bases and J by 6 bases, 2 bases remained unmatched. The CDR3 DNA reads as TGTGCCAGTAGTCCTAGCGGGAGGGCCAATGAGCAGTTCTTC. Protein product: CASSPSGRANEQFF.

The chain joins TRBV5-4 to TRBJ1-4; possibly TRBD1 for D (6 bases). CDR1 is SGHNT and CDR2 is YYREEE in the germline V gene (reference sequence). The CDR3 spans 15 residues. V lost 4 bases to trimming and J lost 5 bases, with 15 bases between them. CDR3 amino acids: CASSPAGAANEKLFF. CDR3 DNA sequence: TGTGCCAGCAGCCCGGCAGGGGCGGCGAATGAAAAACTGTTTTTT.

The V gene is TRBV3-1 (or the pseudogene TRBV3-2), the J gene TRBJ1-1; D is ambiguous. Trimming took off 7 bases at V and 0 bases at J, with 12 bases between the two ends. The CDR3 is made up of 14 amino acids. CDR1 and CDR2 from the germline V gene are LGHDT and YNNKEL (reference sequence). The CDR3 DNA is TGTGCCAGCACCCGGAGTCGGATGAACACTGAAGCTTTCTTT. Amino acid sequence: CASTRSRMNTEAFF.